A selection of T cell receptor beta chains follows, all from one sample in a study of shared T cell receptors in the human thymus. Clones were sequenced by immunoSEQ multiplex PCR, and TCRdb holds only the in-frame ones, with some missing. The sample has about 660,000 clones; around 87% are singletons. This same sample was also taken into another study, of human thymus T cells.

Sequencing was done on a sample of thymocytes. Source of these receptors: a boy younger than two with a congenital heart defect. Each CDR3 is given with its conserved first and last residue. Fields, in order: CDR3 length, clone size, V gene, J gene, D gene, CDR3 protein, CDR3 DNA. The D gene is left open where the match is weak. Some rows have no size entry. The others give once, few or many, or a class for an expanded clone.

17,.,TRBV6-1,TRBJ2-6,TRBD1,CASSEGDRSSGANVLTF,TGTGCCAGCAGTGAAGGGGACAGAAGCTCTGGGGCCAACGTCCTGACTTTC
19,once,TRBV27,TRBJ2-4,TRBD2,CASSYRGTSGFLAKNIQYF,TGTGCCAGCAGTTATAGGGGGACTAGCGGGTTTCTAGCCAAAAACATTCAGTACTTC
14,.,TRBV14,TRBJ1-1,.,CASSQAGVNTEAFF,TGTGCCAGCAGCCAAGCAGGGGTGAACACTGAAGCTTTCTTT
15,.,TRBV28,TRBJ2-7,.,CASSPIPRDSYEQYF,TGTGCCAGCAGTCCCATCCCGCGGGACTCCTACGAGCAGTACTTC
15,.,TRBV7-8,TRBJ2-7,TRBD2,CASSGTSGRNYEQYF,TGTGCCAGCAGCGGGACTAGCGGGAGAAACTACGAGCAGTACTTC
13,.,TRBV11-3,TRBJ2-4,.,CASSSTEFDIQYF,TGTGCCAGCAGTAGCACCGAGTTTGACATTCAGTACTTC
14,.,TRBV28,TRBJ2-7,TRBD2,CASSLQLAASGQYF,TGTGCCAGCAGTTTGCAGCTAGCGGCCTCGGGGCAGTACTTC
14,few,TRBV10-3,TRBJ2-1,TRBD2,CAISGTSSYNEQFF,TGTGCCATCAGCGGGACTAGCTCCTACAATGAGCAGTTCTTC
15,.,TRBV7-2,TRBJ1-2,.,CASSSQKGKGYGYTF,TGTGCCAGCAGCTCCCAAAAGGGGAAGGGCTATGGCTACACCTTC
17,.,TRBV25-1,TRBJ2-1,TRBD2,CASTTGLAGAGGNEQFF,TGTGCCAGCACCACGGGACTAGCGGGAGCTGGGGGGAATGAGCAGTTCTTC
17,.,TRBV15,TRBJ1-1,TRBD1,CATSRGLLQGENTEAFF,TGTGCCACCAGCAGAGGGTTACTACAGGGGGAGAACACTGAAGCTTTCTTT
16,.,TRBV19,TRBJ2-7,TRBD1,CASSVRVGTGVSEQYF,TGTGCCAGTAGCGTGAGGGTGGGGACAGGGGTAAGTGAGCAGTACTTC
13,.,TRBV6-5,TRBJ2-5,.,CASSEQGRETQYF,TGTGCCAGCAGTGAACAGGGAAGAGAGACCCAGTACTTC
16,.,TRBV27,TRBJ2-1,TRBD2,CASSPLAGGPRNEQFF,TGTGCCAGCAGTCCTTTAGCGGGAGGGCCGCGGAATGAGCAGTTCTTC
14,.,TRBV11-2,TRBJ2-1,.,CASSLVSSYNEQFF,TGTGCCAGCAGCTTAGTTAGCTCCTACAATGAGCAGTTCTTC
15,once,TRBV15,TRBJ2-2,TRBD2,CATSTPSGRAGELFF,TGTGCCACCAGCACCCCTAGCGGGAGGGCCGGGGAGCTGTTTTTT
18,.,TRBV10-1,TRBJ2-1,TRBD2,CASSVGTSGSSSYNEQFF,TGCGCCAGCAGTGTGGGGACTAGCGGTTCAAGCTCCTACAATGAGCAGTTCTTC
16,.,TRBV5-1,TRBJ1-1,.,CASSPTSGGMNTEAFF,TGCGCCAGCAGCCCGACCTCGGGGGGTATGAACACTGAAGCTTTCTTT
14,.,TRBV6-4,TRBJ1-1,TRBD1,CASSDGDSNTEAFF,TGTGCCAGCAGTGACGGGGACAGCAACACTGAAGCTTTCTTT
15,once,TRBV4-3,TRBJ2-7,TRBD2,CASSQAGGLPYEQYF,TGCGCCAGCAGCCAAGCGGGAGGGCTTCCCTACGAGCAGTACTTC
12,.,TRBV29-1,TRBJ2-2,.,CSVDSVTGELFF,TGCAGCGTTGATTCCGTAACCGGGGAGCTGTTTTTT
14,.,TRBV14,TRBJ2-1,.,CASSQERQVDEQFF,TGTGCCAGCAGCCAAGAACGGCAGGTGGATGAGCAGTTCTTC
16,.,TRBV18,TRBJ1-4,TRBD1,CASSHPDRGANEKLFF,TGTGCCAGCTCACACCCGGACAGGGGGGCTAATGAAAAACTGTTTTTT
16,once,TRBV19,TRBJ2-7,.,CASSMRPGGLTYEQYF,TGTGCCAGTAGTATGCGTCCAGGGGGGTTGACCTACGAGCAGTACTTC
18,.,TRBV11-2,TRBJ2-7,TRBD2,CASSFLLSRERENYEQYF,TGTGCCAGCAGCTTTCTCCTATCCAGGGAGCGGGAGAACTACGAGCAGTACTTC
16,.,TRBV7-9,TRBJ1-3,.,CASSQNNRFGGNTIYF,TGTGCCAGCAGCCAAAATAACAGGTTTGGTGGAAACACCATATATTTT
19,.,TRBV5-1,TRBJ2-1,.,CASSLEAPRATYSYNEQFF,TGCGCCAGCAGCTTGGAAGCGCCGAGGGCCACCTACTCCTACAATGAGCAGTTCTTC
12,.,TRBV19,TRBJ1-1,TRBD1,CASGRGGIEAFF,TGTGCCAGCGGGCGAGGGGGCATTGAAGCTTTCTTT
11,.,TRBV11-3,TRBJ1-2,.,CASSLEGLYTF,TGTGCCAGCAGCTTGGAGGGACTCTACACCTTC
11,.,TRBV6-5,TRBJ2-1,.,CASSLRVWQFF,TGTGCCAGCAGTTTGCGGGTTTGGCAGTTCTTC
13,.,TRBV18,TRBJ2-5,.,CASSPRLLETQYF,TGTGCCAGCTCACCAAGACTTCTAGAGACCCAGTACTTC
18,few,TRBV28,TRBJ1-2,TRBD1,CASSLLLWWTGLGYGYTF,TGTGCCAGCAGTTTACTTCTCTGGTGGACAGGGCTAGGCTATGGCTACACCTTC
14,.,TRBV18,TRBJ1-2,.,CASSPRRQGWGYTF,TGTGCCAGCTCACCACGTAGGCAGGGATGGGGCTACACCTTC
19,.,TRBV14,TRBJ2-7,TRBD2,CASSQDGTSGKLSSYEQYF,TGTGCCAGCAGCCAAGATGGCACTAGCGGGAAATTGAGCTCCTACGAGCAGTACTTC
12,.,TRBV27,TRBJ2-7,.,CASRDSAYEQYF,TGTGCCAGCAGAGACAGCGCCTACGAGCAGTACTTC
19,.,TRBV14,TRBJ1-5,TRBD1,CASSPEGRTGIHTNQPQHF,TGTGCCAGCAGCCCCGAGGGTAGGACAGGGATTCATACCAATCAGCCCCAGCATTTT
15,.,TRBV28,TRBJ1-5,TRBD1,CASSLTGGIGQPQHF,TGTGCCAGCAGTTTGACAGGGGGTATAGGGCAGCCCCAGCATTTT
19,.,TRBV6-1,TRBJ2-7,TRBD1,CASSEEEATKGQSGYEQYF,TGTGCCAGCAGTGAAGAAGAAGCCACTAAGGGACAGTCTGGATACGAGCAGTACTTC
14,once,TRBV7-8,TRBJ2-5,.,CASSLASRQETQYF,TGTGCCAGCAGCTTAGCGAGCCGACAAGAGACCCAGTACTTC
14,.,TRBV7-2,TRBJ2-7,TRBD2,CASSLVRTSYEQYF,TGTGCCAGCAGCTTAGTGCGGACTAGCTACGAGCAGTACTTC
13,.,TRBV27,TRBJ2-2,.,CASIGGGTGELFF,TGTGCCAGCATAGGGGGGGGGACCGGGGAGCTGTTTTTT
16,.,TRBV30,TRBJ2-7,TRBD2,CAWSATPSGTVLEQYF,TGTGCCTGGAGTGCCACCCCTAGCGGGACGGTCCTCGAGCAGTACTTC
15,.,TRBV27,TRBJ2-7,TRBD2,CASSSSSGRAYEQYF,TGTGCCAGCAGTTCCTCTAGCGGGAGGGCGTACGAGCAGTACTTC
15,.,TRBV28,TRBJ2-2,.,CASAPPEGNTGELFF,TGTGCCAGCGCCCCCCCGGAGGGGAACACCGGGGAGCTGTTTTTT
17,.,TRBV27,TRBJ1-5,.,CASSLSQGWGLNQPQHF,TGTGCCAGCAGTTTATCCCAGGGATGGGGGCTCAATCAGCCCCAGCATTTT
16,.,TRBV11-2,TRBJ2-1,TRBD2,CASSRHERDLYNEQFF,TGTGCCAGCAGCCGACATGAGCGGGACCTTTACAATGAGCAGTTCTTC
14,.,TRBV2,TRBJ2-2,.,CASSEFEHTGELFF,TGTGCCAGCAGTGAATTCGAGCACACCGGGGAGCTGTTTTTT
17,.,TRBV7-8,TRBJ2-3,.,CASSLAPTGSSTDTQYF,TGTGCCAGCAGCTTAGCCCCAACAGGGTCTAGCACAGATACGCAGTATTTT
15,.,TRBV5-1,TRBJ2-7,.,CASSLEVSSAYEQYF,TGCGCCAGCAGCTTGGAGGTTAGCAGCGCCTACGAGCAGTACTTC
21,.,TRBV27,TRBJ2-7,TRBD2,CASSLSESGTSGSNGSYEQYF,TGTGCCAGCAGTTTATCGGAATCCGGGACTAGCGGGAGCAATGGCTCCTACGAGCAGTACTTC
15,.,TRBV27,TRBJ2-3,TRBD2,CASSLPGLDSDTQYF,TGTGCCAGCAGCCTACCGGGACTAGATTCAGATACGCAGTATTTT